The 19 T cell receptor beta chains reported below all come from one sample, sequenced in a study of blood T cell repertoires in COVID-19. Generated by immunoSEQ multiplex PCR, the TCRdb table keeps only in-frame clones and is missing some. The sample lists about 240,000 clones, 85% to 90% seen once, with about 4% in the top ten. Sequencing was carried out using PBMCs or T cells enriched from blood (not recorded which). These receptor sequences come from a young woman who had recovered from COVID-19.

The rearrangement links TRBV2 to TRBJ2-1, with D unclear. The CDR3 extends over 13 amino acids. Trimming stripped 3 bases from V and 5 bases from J, with 8 bases between. The germline gives CDR1 SNHLY, CDR2 FYNNEI. The CDR3 DNA reads TGTGCCAGCAGTGAGGGCTGGAACAATGAGCAGTTCTTC. Residues: CASSEGWNNEQFF.

V is TRBV7-9 and J is TRBJ1-3, with D possibly being TRBD1 (5 bases). The germline gives CDR1 SEHNR, CDR2 FQNEAQ (reference sequence). Trimming left V 5 bases short and J 0 bases short, with 8 bases between. This CDR3 is 14 amino acids long. The CDR3 spells CASSIGGSGNTIYF. The CDR3 bases are TGTGCCAGCAGCATCGGGGGCTCTGGAAACACCATATATTTT. Together with reference TRBV7-9 and TRBJ1-3, the CDR3 gives the full variable domain: DTGVSQNPRHKITKRGQNVTFRCDPISEHNRLYWYRQTLGQGPEFLTYFQNEAQLEKSRLLSDRFSAERPKGSFSTLEIQRTEQGDSAMYLCASSIGGSGNTIYFGEGSWLTVV.

A note on this clone: Other DNA sequences from this sample encode an identical CDR3 as well. The genes are TRBV3-1 (or the pseudogene TRBV3-2) and TRBJ2-7; no reliable D call. The CDR3 is made up of 12 amino acids. In germline, CDR1 is LGHDT, CDR2 YNNKEL (reference sequence). With 1 base removed from V and 1 base from J, the gap between germline ends came to 2 bases. CDR3 sequence (DNA): TGTGCCAGCAGCCAAGCTTCCTACGAGCAGTACTTC. This gives the protein CASSQASYEQYF.

This chain joins TRBV4-2 and TRBJ1-3; D possibly corresponds to TRBD1 (5 bases). The CDR3 is made up of 17 amino acids. Germline values: CDR1 LGHNA, CDR2 YNFKEQ. Trimming shortened V by 1 base and J by 4 bases, and 17 bases separated the two germline ends. CDR3 nucleotide sequence: TGTGCCAGCAGCCAAGGGCCTCACGGACAACCCGGAAACACCATATATTTT. Translating gives CASSQGPHGQPGNTIYF.

This sequence joins TRBV5-8 and TRBJ2-5, with unresolved D. There are 14 residues in the CDR3. V was trimmed by 0 bases and J by 5 bases, leaving 11 bases between them. The germline gives CDR1 SGHTS, CDR2 YDEGEE. Written as DNA, the CDR3 is TGTGCCAGCAGCTTGGGCCAGAATAAGGAGACCCAGTACTTC. Amino acids: CASSLGQNKETQYF. The variable domain in full, completed from reference TRBV5-8 and TRBJ2-5, reads EAGVTQSPTHLIKTRGQQATLRCSPISGHTSVYWYQQALGLGLQFLLWYDEGEERNRGNFPPRFSGRQFPNYSSELNVNALELEDSALYLCASSLGQNKETQYFGPGTRLLVL.

The gene calls are TRBV7-2 and TRBJ1-1; 9 bases are a match to TRBD1. V gave up 6 bases and J gave up 5 bases; unmatched junction bases: 10. Germline assignment: CDR1 SGHTA and CDR2 FQGNSA. The CDR3 totals 15 residues. CDR3 DNA sequence: TGTGCCAGCAGGAATAACAGGGGGCTTGCGACTGAAGCTTTCTTT. It specifies CASRNNRGLATEAFF.

The rearrangement links TRBV6-2 or TRBV6-3 to TRBJ1-1; TRBD1 aligns across 8 bases. This CDR3 region has 18 residues. Germline V gives CDR1 MNHEY, CDR2 SVGEGT. V dropped 2 bases and J dropped 0; count of bases not matched to a gene: 11. This chain's CDR3 is CASSYNPIRGLLNTEAFF. The CDR3 nucleotides read TGTGCCAGCAGTTACAACCCCATCAGGGGGCTGTTGAACACTGAAGCTTTCTTT.

The V gene is TRBV19, the J gene TRBJ2-5; a weak D match, TRBD1 (6 bases). This CDR3 comprises 14 residues. CDR1 is LNHDA, CDR2 SQIVND, per germline (reference sequence). The V and J ends lost 7 bases and 2 bases respectively, with 14 bases between them. CDR3 in DNA: TGTGCCAGTACCAAAACGAGGGGGCAAGAGACCCAGTACTTC. This translates into CASTKTRGQETQYF. Full variable domain (rest looked up from reference TRBV19 and TRBJ2-5): DGGITQSPKYLFRKEGQNVTLSCEQNLNHDAMYWYRQDPGQGLRLIYYSQIVNDFQKGDIAEGYSVSREKKESFPLTVTSAQKNPTAFYLCASTKTRGQETQYFGPGTRLLVL.

The chain is built from TRBV7-3 and TRBJ2-1; 9 bases are shared with TRBD2. This CDR3 is built from 15 residues. J gave up 5 bases and V 2 bases, and 4 bases lay outside the gene matches. Per the germline V gene, CDR1 is SGHTA and CDR2 is FQGTGA. The CDR3 protein is CASSLASGAHNEQFF. CDR3 DNA sequence: TGTGCCAGCAGCTTAGCTAGCGGGGCCCACAATGAGCAGTTCTTC.

This clone was detected only a few times. The chain carries TRBV5-1 and TRBJ1-2; possibly TRBD1 for D (6 bases). Trimming took 0 bases from V and 6 from J, leaving 9 bases between them. The CDR3 sequence is 13 residues long. Germline V gives CDR1 SGHRS, CDR2 YFSETQ. The CDR3 sequence is CASSLAGGDGYTF. The CDR3 DNA follows: TGCGCCAGCAGCTTGGCGGGGGGCGATGGCTACACCTTC.

V and J are TRBV4-3 and TRBJ1-2; D remains unclear. V shed 1 base and J shed 4 bases, with 7 bases lying between them. Germline V CDR1 and CDR2: LGHNA, YSLEER. This CDR3 contains 13 residues. CDR3 amino acids: CASSQGGGYGYTF. DNA for the CDR3: TGCGCCAGCAGCCAAGGAGGTGGCTATGGCTACACCTTC.

V usage is TRBV19 and J usage is TRBJ1-5; TRBD1 aligns across 8 bases. With V trimmed by 7 bases and J by 1 base, 3 bases remained unmatched. Germline V gives CDR1 LNHDA, CDR2 SQIVND (reference sequence). The CDR3 is made up of 14 amino acids. CDR3 in DNA: TGTGCCAGTAAGAGGGACAGGAGCAATCAGCCCCAGCATTTT. Translation gives CASKRDRSNQPQHF.

V usage is TRBV15 and J usage is TRBJ1-5; D unresolved. This CDR3 region has 14 residues. V was cut by 1 base and J by 3 bases, with 7 bases left in between. The germline V gene encodes CDR1 LNHNV and CDR2 YYDKDF (reference sequence). The CDR3 bases are TGTGCCACCAGCAGAGTACAGATCAATCAGCCCCAGCATTTT. This encodes CATSRVQINQPQHF.

This rearrangement joins TRBV7-2 to TRBJ1-5, with 9 bases identical to TRBD1. Germline trimming cut 5 bases from V and 5 bases from J; bases unmatched to any gene: 10. CDR3 size: 16 residues. Looked up from germline, CDR1 is SGHTA and CDR2 is FQGNSA. The chain's CDR3 is CASSPNGQGIDQPQHF. In DNA, the CDR3 is TGTGCCAGCAGCCCCAACGGACAGGGGATTGATCAGCCCCAGCATTTT.

Of note for this clone: Other DNA sequences within the sample encode an identical CDR3. V gene TRBV7-9 combines with J gene TRBJ2-1, with D possibly matching TRBD2 (6 bases). V lost 2 bases and J lost 13, with 9 bases in between. CDR3 length equals 11 residues. From germline, CDR1 is SEHNR and CDR2 FQNEAQ (reference sequence). The DNA of the CDR3 is TGTGCCAGCAGCTTATTGGAGGGCCAGTTCTTC. Translated, it gives CASSLLEGQFF. Together with reference TRBV7-9 and TRBJ2-1, the CDR3 gives the full variable domain: DTGVSQNPRHKITKRGQNVTFRCDPISEHNRLYWYRQTLGQGPEFLTYFQNEAQLEKSRLLSDRFSAERPKGSFSTLEIQRTEQGDSAMYLCASSLLEGQFFGPGTRLTVL.

This chain links TRBV5-1 with TRBJ1-1, with D unresolved. V gave up 0 bases and J gave up 6 bases, with 12 bases separating them. Per the germline V gene, CDR1 is SGHRS and CDR2 is YFSETQ. This CDR3 has 14 residues. The CDR3 DNA follows: TGCGCCAGCAGCTTGGCCGGGGATGCCGCTGAAGCTTTCTTT. This sequence encodes CASSLAGDAAEAFF.

This chain connects TRBV24-1 to TRBJ2-2, with 11 bases fitting TRBD1. CDR1 is KGHDR and CDR2 is SFDVKD in the germline V gene. The V gene end was trimmed by 1 base and the J gene end by 3 bases; junction bases not matched to a gene: 3. The CDR3 contains 17 residues. DNA of the CDR3: TGTGCCACCAGTGATTTTGGGACAGGGGGTGACACCGGGGAGCTGTTTTTT. It yields the protein CATSDFGTGGDTGELFF.

CDR3 bases: TGTGCCAGCTCACCACGGAACAGGGAAAATGAAAAACTGTTTTTT. This translates into CASSPRNRENEKLFF. V usage is TRBV18 and J usage is TRBJ1-4; D perhaps matches TRBD1 (6 bases). In germline, CDR1 is KGHSH, CDR2 LQKENI. The CDR3 runs 15 residues. V lost 1 base and J lost 5, with 11 bases in between.

This chain links TRBV7-8 with TRBJ1-1, with unresolved D. CDR1 SGHVS and CDR2 FQNEAQ come from the germline V gene. The CDR3 contains 13 residues. V gave up 0 bases and J gave up 7 bases, with 9 bases separating them. The DNA for the CDR3 is TGTGCCAGCAGCTTAGCGGCAGGCCATGAAGCTTTCTTT. It yields the protein CASSLAAGHEAFF. Based on the CDR3 plus reference TRBV7-8 and TRBJ1-1, the full variable domain is GAGVSQSPRYKVAKRGQDVALRCDPISGHVSLFWYQQALGQGPEFLTYFQNEAQLDKSGLPSDRFFAERPEGSVSTLKIQRTQQEDSAVYLCASSLAAGHEAFFGQGTRLTVV.